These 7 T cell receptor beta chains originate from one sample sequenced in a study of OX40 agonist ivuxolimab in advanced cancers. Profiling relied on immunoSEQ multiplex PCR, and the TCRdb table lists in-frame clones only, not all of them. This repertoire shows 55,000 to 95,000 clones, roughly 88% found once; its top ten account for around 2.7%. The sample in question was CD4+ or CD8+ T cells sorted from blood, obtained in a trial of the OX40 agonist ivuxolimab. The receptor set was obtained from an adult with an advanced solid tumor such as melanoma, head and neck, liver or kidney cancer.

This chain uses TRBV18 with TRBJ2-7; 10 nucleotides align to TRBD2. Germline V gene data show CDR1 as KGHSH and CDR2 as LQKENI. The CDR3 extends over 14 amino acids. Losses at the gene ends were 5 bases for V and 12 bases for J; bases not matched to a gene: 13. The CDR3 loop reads CASSALAGDPLWYF. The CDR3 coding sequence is TGTGCCAGCTCAGCCCTAGCGGGAGACCCACTCTGGTACTTC.

The CDR3 loop reads CASSPTSGRHEQYF. The CDR3, as DNA: TGTGCCAGCAGCCCGACTAGCGGTCGACACGAGCAGTACTTC. The genes are TRBV5-5 and TRBJ2-7; 9 bases are a match to TRBD2. Germline CDR1 is SGHKS and CDR2 is YYEKEE (reference sequence). This CDR3 is built from 14 residues. V trimming: 4 bases; J trimming: 5 bases; junction bases outside the gene matches: 7.

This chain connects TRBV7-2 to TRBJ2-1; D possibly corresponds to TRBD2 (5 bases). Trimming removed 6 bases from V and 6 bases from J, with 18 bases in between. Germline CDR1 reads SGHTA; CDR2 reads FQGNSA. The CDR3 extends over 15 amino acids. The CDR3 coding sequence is TGTGCCAGCAGTTCCCTAGCTCAGGTTGGCAATGAGCAGTTCTTC. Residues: CASSSLAQVGNEQFF. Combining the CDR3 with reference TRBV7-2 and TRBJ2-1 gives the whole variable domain GAGVSQSPSNKVTEKGKDVELRCDPISGHTALYWYRQSLGQGLEFLIYFQGNSAPDKSGLPSDRFSAERTGGSVSTLTIQRTQQEDSAVYLCASSSLAQVGNEQFFGPGTRLTVL.

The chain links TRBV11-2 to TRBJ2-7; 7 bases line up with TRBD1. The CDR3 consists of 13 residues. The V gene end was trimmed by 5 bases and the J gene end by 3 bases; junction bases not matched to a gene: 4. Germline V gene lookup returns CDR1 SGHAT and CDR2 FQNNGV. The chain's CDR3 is CASSSRGNYEQYF. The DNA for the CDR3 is TGTGCCAGCAGCAGCAGGGGGAACTACGAGCAGTACTTC.

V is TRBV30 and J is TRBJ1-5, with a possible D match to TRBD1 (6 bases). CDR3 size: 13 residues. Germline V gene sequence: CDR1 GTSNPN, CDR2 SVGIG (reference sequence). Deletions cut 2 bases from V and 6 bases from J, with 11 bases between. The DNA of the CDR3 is TGTGCCTGGAGTACACAGGGCTCTCAGCCCCAGCATTTT. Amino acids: CAWSTQGSQPQHF.

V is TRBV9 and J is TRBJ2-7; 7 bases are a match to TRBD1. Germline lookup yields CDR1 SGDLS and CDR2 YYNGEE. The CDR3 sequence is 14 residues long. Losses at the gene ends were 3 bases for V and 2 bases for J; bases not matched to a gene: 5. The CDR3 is CASSAGDRPYEQYF. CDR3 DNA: TGTGCCAGCAGCGCCGGGGACAGACCCTACGAGCAGTACTTC.

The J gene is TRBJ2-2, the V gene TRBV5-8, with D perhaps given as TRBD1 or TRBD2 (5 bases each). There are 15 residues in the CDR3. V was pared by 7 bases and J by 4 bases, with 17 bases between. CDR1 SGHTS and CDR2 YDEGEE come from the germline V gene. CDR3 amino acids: CASRGLGLATGELFF. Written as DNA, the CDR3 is TGTGCCAGCCGCGGGTTGGGGCTGGCCACCGGGGAGCTGTTTTTT.